The 21 T cell receptor beta chains reported below all come from one sample, sequenced in a study of T cell repertoires in cytomegalovirus infection. Via MiXCR, TCRdb re-called the reads, giving one row per CDR3 protein. The sample records some 920,000 distinct CDR3 sequences, roughly 31% being singletons. The antigens for these receptors are not known. The sample consisted of cultured CD8+ T cells from PBMCs, taken from culture after CMV antigen stimulation. The receptors were sampled from a human donor in good health (CMV status not recorded). Some clones in this sample may be carry-over from other donors' samples.

On this clonotype itself: A much larger clone is a single base away; this may be a read error. The V call is TRBV7-2, the J call TRBJ1-5, with D uncertain. This CDR3 comprises 15 residues. Germline CDR1 is SGHTA and CDR2 is FQGNSA. As DNA, the CDR3 is TGTGTCAGCAGCTTGGAGGAGGGTGGCGGTCAGCCCCAGCATTTT. This gives the protein CVSSLEEGGGQPQHF.

V is TRBV4-2 and J is TRBJ2-2, with 15 positions matching TRBD2. In germline, CDR1 is LGHNA, CDR2 YNFKEQ. With V trimmed by 3 bases and J by 8 bases, 10 bases remained unmatched. This CDR3 has 18 amino acids. Written as DNA, the CDR3 is TGTGCCAGCAGCCAGGACCCCGGTGGGACTAGCGGGGGGGGGGAGCTGTTTTTT. This codes for CASSQDPGGTSGGGELFF.

The V and J genes are TRBV7-6 and TRBJ1-2; possible D gene TRBD1, 5 bases. CDR3 length: 19 residues. Germline lookup yields CDR1 SGHVS and CDR2 FNYEAQ. V gave up 4 bases and J gave up 9 bases, with 33 bases separating them. CDR3 in DNA: TGTGCCAGCAGCTCACTAAAACGTACCCGGGACGAACAAAGTTATTGCTACACCTTC. Its translation is CASSSLKRTRDEQSYCYTF.

This chain joins TRBV20-1 and TRBJ2-2; TRBD2 agrees at 14 bases. The germline V gene encodes CDR1 DFQATT and CDR2 SNEGSKA (reference sequence). V dropped 2 bases and J dropped 4; count of bases not matched to a gene: 12. The CDR3 is 19 residues long. As DNA, the CDR3 is TGCAGTGCTAGATCGGGGACTAGCGGGGGTCCACCTTCCACCGGGGAGCTGTTTTTT. Encoded protein: CSARSGTSGGPPSTGELFF.

This clonotype was seen a handful of times. The gene calls are TRBV24-1 and TRBJ2-1; 11 bases are a match to TRBD2. This CDR3 is built from 14 residues. CDR1 is KGHDR and CDR2 is SFDVKD in the germline V gene. V was pared by 9 bases and J by 5 bases, with 5 bases of the junction left unmatched. The CDR3 DNA reads TGTGCCACCCAGCTAGCGGGAGGCGACAATGAGCAGTTCTTC. This translates into CATQLAGGDNEQFF.

V is TRBV28 and J is TRBJ1-2, with D uncertain. V was clipped by 6 bases and J by 6 bases, with 14 bases between them. The CDR3 loop spans 13 amino acids. CDR1 and CDR2 from the germline V gene are MDHEN and SYDVKM. Here the CDR3 reads CASRKGFEDGYTF. The CDR3 DNA sequence: TGTGCCAGCAGGAAAGGGTTCGAGGATGGCTACACCTTC.

This clonotype was detected only a few times. V gene TRBV12-3 or TRBV12-4 combines with J gene TRBJ2-1, with no clear D. Trimming stripped 5 bases from V and 6 bases from J, with 14 bases between. The CDR3 is 14 residues long. For the CDR3, the DNA is TGTGCCAGCAGTAGCCCCTTCGTGGGCAATGAGCAGTTCTTC. Its protein is CASSSPFVGNEQFF.

The chain employs TRBV7-6 and TRBJ2-6; no clear D. Trimming pared 10 bases from V and 0 bases from J, leaving 13 bases between. CDR3 size: 15 residues. CDR1 and CDR2 from the germline V gene are SGHVS and FNYEAQ. The CDR3 region is CAIHLEGSGANVLTF. The CDR3, as DNA: TGTGCCATTCACCTCGAAGGCTCTGGGGCCAACGTCCTGACTTTC.

The sample holds a few counts of this clonotype. V is TRBV6-6 and J is TRBJ2-7; 11 nucleotides align to TRBD2. CDR1 MNHNY and CDR2 SVGAGI come from the germline V gene (reference sequence). CDR3 length equals 16 residues. The V gene end was trimmed by 2 bases and the J gene end by 0 bases; junction bases not matched to a gene: 3. CDR3 loop: CASSYLSGGASYEQYF. CDR3 bases: TGTGCCAGCAGTTACCTTAGCGGGGGGGCCTCCTACGAGCAGTACTTC.

V and J are TRBV19 and TRBJ1-5; D unresolved. Trimming removed 7 bases at V and 1 base at J, with 8 bases between. This CDR3 spans 13 amino acids. The germline gives CDR1 LNHDA, CDR2 SQIVND (reference sequence). CDR3 bases: TGTGCCAGTAAGGGAAAAAGCAATCAGCCCCAGCATTTT. This translates into CASKGKSNQPQHF. Combining the CDR3 with reference TRBV19 and TRBJ1-5 gives the whole variable domain DGGITQSPKYLFRKEGQNVTLSCEQNLNHDAMYWYRQDPGQGLRLIYYSQIVNDFQKGDIAEGYSVSREKKESFPLTVTSAQKNPTAFYLCASKGKSNQPQHFGDGTRLSIL.

This clonotype appeared many times. V usage is TRBV12-3 or TRBV12-4 and J usage is TRBJ2-3; no clear D gene. V lost 6 bases, J lost 0 bases, and 13 bases lay in between. The CDR3 totals 15 residues. The CDR3 coding sequence is TGTGCCAGCAGAGAGTCTTTGGCGAGCACAGATACGCAGTATTTT. Its translation is CASRESLASTDTQYF.

V is TRBV6-1 and J is TRBJ2-3; D is perhaps TRBD1 or TRBD2 (5 bases each). V was trimmed by 2 bases and J by 4 bases, leaving 16 bases between them. The CDR3 length is 16 residues. Germline V gene data show CDR1 as MNHNS and CDR2 as SASEGT. The CDR3 loop is CASSEWDGPTSDTQYF. As DNA, the CDR3 is TGTGCCAGCAGTGAATGGGACGGTCCCACCTCAGATACGCAGTATTTT.

With respect to this clonotype: This could be a read error, since a much larger clone is one nucleotide away. J is TRBJ1-6 and V is TRBV7-6; D is unresolved. The germline CDR1 and CDR2 sequences are SGHVS and FNYEAQ. The CDR3 runs 17 residues. The CDR3 nucleotides are TGTGCCAGCAGCCGACCCGACGGACTCTCCTATAATTCACCCTTCCACTTT. Protein product: CASSRPDGLSYNSPFHF.

CDR3: CASSYSLEGGAISVYQETQYF. In DNA form, the CDR3 reads TGTGCCAGCAGTTACTCGTTGGAGGGCGGAGCCATCTCCGTATACCAAGAGACCCAGTACTTC. The chain uses TRBV6-2 or TRBV6-3 and TRBJ2-5, with D tentatively TRBD2 (6 bases). The V and J ends lost 0 bases and 0 bases respectively, with 26 bases between them. Germline V gene data show CDR1 as MNHEY and CDR2 as SVGEGT. The CDR3 has 21 residues.

The chain recombines TRBV4-1 with TRBJ2-1, with 8 bases aligning to TRBD2. Germline V lookup: CDR1 MGHRA, CDR2 YSYEKL. The CDR3 covers 17 residues. V was pared by 3 bases and J by 9 bases, with 16 bases of the junction left unmatched. CDR3 amino acids: CASSHPGGGGSRSEQFF. Here the CDR3 DNA reads TGCGCCAGCAGCCACCCTGGTGGCGGGGGGAGTAGATCTGAGCAGTTCTTC.

V gene TRBV7-9 combines with J gene TRBJ2-5; TRBD2 agrees at 7 bases. The V gene end was trimmed by 2 bases and the J gene end by 2 bases; junction bases not matched to a gene: 5. CDR1 is SEHNR, CDR2 FQNEAQ, per germline (reference sequence). The CDR3 contains 15 residues. In DNA, the CDR3 is TGTGCCAGCAGCTTACGGGGGGAGCGGCAAGAGACCCAGTACTTC. It yields the protein CASSLRGERQETQYF.

CDR3 nucleotides: TGTGCCAGCCTCCCCCGAGGGGGCGCTGAAGCTTTCTTT. Translating gives CASLPRGGAEAFF. The rearrangement joins TRBV5-6 to TRBJ1-1; 7 bases align to TRBD1. This CDR3 comprises 13 residues. V was clipped by 7 bases and J by 6 bases; unmatched bases: 9. Germline CDR1 and CDR2: SGHDT and YYEEEE.

The rearrangement joins TRBV4-1 to TRBJ2-2; D is unresolved. The V gene lost 4 bases and the J gene lost 0 bases, with 6 bases spanning the gap. CDR1 is MGHRA, CDR2 YSYEKL, per germline. This CDR3 region has 14 residues. The CDR3 nucleotides are TGCGCCAGCAGCCCCCCGGCGAACACCGGGGAGCTGTTTTTT. Amino acids: CASSPPANTGELFF.

The gene calls are TRBV2 and TRBJ1-6; perhaps TRBD1 as D (6 bases). Germline V gene sequence: CDR1 SNHLY, CDR2 FYNNEI. Trimming took 8 bases from V and 1 from J, leaving 15 bases between them. This CDR3 contains 16 residues. The chain's CDR3 is CASGPGVESYNSPLHF. The DNA of the CDR3 is TGTGCCAGCGGACCAGGGGTCGAGTCCTATAATTCACCCCTCCACTTT. Combining the CDR3 with reference TRBV2 and TRBJ1-6 gives the whole variable domain EPEVTQTPSHQVTQMGQEVILRCVPISNHLYFYWYRQILGQKVEFLVSFYNNEISEKSEIFDDQFSVERPDGSNFTLKIRSTKLEDSAMYFCASGPGVESYNSPLHFGNGTRLTVT.

V gene TRBV15 combines with J gene TRBJ2-3; D unclear. Trimming took 0 bases from V and 0 from J, leaving 7 bases between them. The CDR3 totals 15 residues. Per germline, CDR1 LNHNV and CDR2 YYDKDF (reference sequence). CDR3 DNA: TGTGCCACCAGCAGAGATCCCGGGAGCACAGATACGCAGTATTTT. It codes for CATSRDPGSTDTQYF.

This clonotype was recorded a few times. The rearrangement uses TRBV4-3 and TRBJ2-2, with D maybe TRBD2 (5 bases). CDR3 size: 15 residues. The germline V and J ends were trimmed by 0 bases and 5 bases, with 10 bases remaining between them. Germline V lookup: CDR1 LGHNA, CDR2 YSLEER. CDR3 DNA sequence: TGCGCCAGCAGCCAAGACTGGACTGGGACCGGGGAGCTGTTTTTT. It translates to CASSQDWTGTGELFF.